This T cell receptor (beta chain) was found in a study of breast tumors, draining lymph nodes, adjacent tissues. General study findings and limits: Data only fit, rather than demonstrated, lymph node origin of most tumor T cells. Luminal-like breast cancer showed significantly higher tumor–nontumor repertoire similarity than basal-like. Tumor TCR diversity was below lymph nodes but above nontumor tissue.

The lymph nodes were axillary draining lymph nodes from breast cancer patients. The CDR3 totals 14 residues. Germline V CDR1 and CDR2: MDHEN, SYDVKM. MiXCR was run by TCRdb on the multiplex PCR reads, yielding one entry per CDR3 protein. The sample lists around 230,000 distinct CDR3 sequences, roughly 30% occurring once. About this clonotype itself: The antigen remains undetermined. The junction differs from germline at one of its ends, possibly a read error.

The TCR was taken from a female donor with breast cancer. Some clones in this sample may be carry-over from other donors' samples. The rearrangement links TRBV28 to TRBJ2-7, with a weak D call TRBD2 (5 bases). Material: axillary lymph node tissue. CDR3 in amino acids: CASSAGVPPYKQYF. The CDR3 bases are TGTGCCAGCAGCGCCGGGGTCCCCCCCTACAAGCAGTACTTC. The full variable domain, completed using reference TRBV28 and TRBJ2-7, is DVKVTQSSRYLVKRTGEKVFLECVQDMDHENMFWYRQDPGLGLRLIYFSYDVKMKEKGDIPEGYSVSREKKERFSLILESASTNQTSMYLCASSAGVPPYKQYFGPGTRLTVT.